Below are 28 T cell receptor beta chains sequenced from a single sample in a study of blood T cell repertoires in COVID-19. Here immunoSEQ multiplex PCR was the method, and the copy in TCRdb shows in-frame clones only, minus some. The sample has around 200,000 clones; about 86% are singletons. Sequenced input: peripheral blood. All receptors come from a man in his forties or fifties with active or convalescent COVID-19.

The chain employs TRBV6-4 and TRBJ1-3, with a weak D call TRBD1 (5 bases). The ends were cut back, 6 bases at V and 0 bases at J, with 15 bases in the middle. The CDR3 is 16 residues long. Germline CDR1 is MRHNA and CDR2 is SNTAGT. The CDR3 sequence: CASRSPVGLSGNTIYF. In DNA, the CDR3 is TGTGCCAGCAGGTCACCCGTGGGACTCTCTGGAAACACCATATATTTT.

A note on this clone: Other DNA sequences of this sample code for an identical CDR3. The genes are TRBV5-1 and TRBJ2-7; TRBD1 aligns across 8 bases. V shed 2 bases, J shed 2 bases, and the junction held 6 bases outside the gene matches. The CDR3 runs to 15 residues. Germline V gene lookup returns CDR1 SGHRS and CDR2 YFSETQ. The CDR3 reads CASSFGGTGTYEQYF. CDR3 in DNA: TGCGCCAGCAGCTTTGGGGGGACAGGAACCTACGAGCAGTACTTC.

The chain employs TRBV10-3 and TRBJ2-2, with a weak D call TRBD2 (6 bases). The CDR3 loop spans 15 amino acids. The ends were cut back, 4 bases at V and 7 bases at J, with 16 bases in the middle. Germline CDR1 and CDR2: ENHRY and SYGVKD. CDR3 amino acids: CAISVGVGEDGELFF. DNA for the CDR3: TGTGCCATCAGTGTGGGGGTCGGGGAGGACGGGGAGCTGTTTTTT.

This clone was seen a handful of times. The chain uses TRBV30 and TRBJ2-7, with D possibly TRBD2 on 5 matching bases. The CDR3 consists of 15 residues. The V and J ends lost 4 bases and 0 bases respectively, with 16 bases between them. From germline, CDR1 is GTSNPN and CDR2 SVGIG (reference sequence). The CDR3 bases are TGTGCCTGGAAGCCACCTCGCCGGGGCTCCTACGAGCAGTACTTC. Its translation: CAWKPPRRGSYEQYF.

The chain recombines TRBV30 with TRBJ2-1; 9 bases line up with TRBD2. The germline V gene has CDR1 GTSNPN and CDR2 SVGIG (reference sequence). J gave up 5 bases and V 0 bases, and 5 bases lay outside the gene matches. CDR3 size: 15 residues. CDR3 sequence: CAWSVSSGVHNEQFF. CDR3 in DNA: TGTGCCTGGAGTGTTTCTAGCGGGGTCCACAATGAGCAGTTCTTC.

The chain joins TRBV11-3 to TRBJ2-3; TRBD2 aligns across 11 bases. Germline assignment: CDR1 SGHNT and CDR2 YENEEA. The CDR3 totals 17 residues. The junction had 7 bases not matched to a gene; V was cut back by 1 base and J by 4 bases. The CDR3 here is CASSLVYSGGASDTQYF. The CDR3 bases are TGTGCCAGCAGCTTAGTGTATAGCGGGGGGGCCTCAGATACGCAGTATTTT.

The rearrangement uses TRBV6-2 or TRBV6-3 and TRBJ2-2, with 11 bases fitting TRBD1. This CDR3 has 15 amino acids. The germline CDR1 and CDR2 sequences are MNHEY and SVGEGT. J gave up 6 bases and V 5 bases, and 5 bases lay outside the gene matches. CDR3: CASSEPGQGAGELFF. CDR3 nucleotide sequence: TGTGCCAGCAGTGAGCCGGGACAGGGGGCCGGGGAGCTGTTTTTT.

The J gene is TRBJ2-5, the V gene TRBV7-8, with TRBD2 matching over 13 bases. The CDR3 consists of 17 residues. The ends lost 5 bases at V and 5 bases at J; junction bases unmatched: 11. The germline V gene encodes CDR1 SGHVS and CDR2 FQNEAQ. CDR3 sequence reads: CASSPAGTSGTLETQYF. CDR3 DNA sequence: TGTGCCAGCAGCCCCGCCGGGACTAGCGGGACGCTTGAGACCCAGTACTTC.

V and J are TRBV19 and TRBJ2-6; TRBD2 matches 8 bases. With 6 bases clipped from V and 1 base from J, the junction kept 5 bases outside the gene matches. This CDR3 region has 16 residues. Germline V gene lookup returns CDR1 LNHDA and CDR2 SQIVND (reference sequence). The CDR3 coding sequence is TGTGCCAGTAGGCCGGGGGGGATATCTGGGGCCAACGTCCTGACTTTC. Protein sequence: CASRPGGISGANVLTF.

This chain joins TRBV27 and TRBJ1-2; perhaps TRBD1 as D (6 bases). The CDR3 spans 14 residues. The V gene lost 4 bases and the J gene lost 8 bases, with 17 bases spanning the gap. CDR1 and CDR2 from the germline V gene are MNHEY and SMNVEV (reference sequence). This CDR3 is CASSSLPGQSGYTF. DNA for the CDR3: TGTGCCAGCAGTTCCCTGCCTGGACAGTCCGGCTACACCTTC.

The chain has TRBV11-3 and TRBJ2-3; D is perhaps TRBD2 (6 bases). Germline CDR1 is SGHNT and CDR2 is YENEEA. V lost 5 bases and J lost 0, with 15 bases in between. The CDR3 consists of 16 residues. The CDR3 loop reads CASSPMEGRSTDTQYF. CDR3 sequence (DNA): TGTGCCAGCAGCCCTATGGAGGGAAGGAGCACAGATACGCAGTATTTT. The entire variable domain, with the rest obtained from reference TRBV11-3 and TRBJ2-3, is as follows: EAGVVQSPRYKIIEKKQPVAFWCNPISGHNTLYWYLQNLGQGPELLIRYENEEAVDDSQLPKDRFSAERLKGVDSTLKIQPAELGDSAVYLCASSPMEGRSTDTQYFGPGTRLTVL.

This clone was observed a few times. The chain is built from TRBV7-2 and TRBJ1-2, with D possibly being TRBD1 (5 bases). Germline CDR1 is SGHTA and CDR2 is FQGNSA. With 5 bases removed from V and 7 bases from J, the gap between germline ends came to 17 bases. The CDR3 contains 14 residues. CDR3 nucleotide sequence: TGTGCCAGCAGCGTAGGGCAGGGTAGTCGTGGCTACACCTTC. This codes for CASSVGQGSRGYTF.

The chain combines TRBV6-5 with TRBJ1-4; 11 nucleotides align to TRBD1. The germline V gene has CDR1 MNHEY and CDR2 SVGAGI. This CDR3 has 14 residues. The V and J ends lost 6 bases and 7 bases, in that order; junction bases with no gene match: 4. Written as DNA, the CDR3 is TGTGCCAGCAGGCGGACAGGGGGCACTGAAAAACTGTTTTTT. Translation: CASRRTGGTEKLFF.

The J gene is TRBJ1-2, the V gene TRBV10-3; D gene unclear. The CDR3 is made up of 13 amino acids. Germline V gene data show CDR1 as ENHRY and CDR2 as SYGVKD. Trimming pared 3 bases from V and 1 base from J, leaving 6 bases between. The CDR3 nucleotides read TGTGCCATCAGTGAACGGGGTAACTATGGCTACACCTTC. It translates to CAISERGNYGYTF.

This clone was found a few times. The gene calls are TRBV5-1 and TRBJ1-2; 9 nucleotides align to TRBD1. The CDR3 consists of 14 residues. Losses at the gene ends were 4 bases for V and 4 bases for J; bases not matched to a gene: 5. Germline V gene data show CDR1 as SGHRS and CDR2 as YFSETQ. The CDR3 protein is CASSPLDRGYGYTF. CDR3 in DNA: TGCGCCAGCAGCCCACTGGACAGGGGCTATGGCTACACCTTC.

This chain joins TRBV19 and TRBJ1-2; a possible D gene is TRBD1 (6 bases). The CDR3 extends over 13 amino acids. V lost 7 bases, J lost 4 bases, and 13 bases lay in between. In germline, CDR1 is LNHDA, CDR2 SQIVND (reference sequence). The chain's CDR3 is CASISPQGYGYTF. The CDR3 nucleotides are TGTGCCAGTATATCCCCACAGGGCTATGGCTACACCTTC. The variable domain in full, completed from reference TRBV19 and TRBJ1-2, reads DGGITQSPKYLFRKEGQNVTLSCEQNLNHDAMYWYRQDPGQGLRLIYYSQIVNDFQKGDIAEGYSVSREKKESFPLTVTSAQKNPTAFYLCASISPQGYGYTFGSGTRLTVV.

The genes are TRBV5-4 and TRBJ2-1, with 7 bases fitting TRBD2. Trimming removed 0 bases from V and 6 bases from J; junction bases left unmatched: 6. Germline V gene sequence: CDR1 SGHNT, CDR2 YYREEE (reference sequence). This CDR3 is 15 amino acids long. The CDR3 DNA sequence: TGTGCCAGCAGCTTGGAGGGCAGGGAGGGCAATGAGCAGTTCTTC. Residues: CASSLEGREGNEQFF.

V and J are TRBV5-1 and TRBJ1-1, with D uncertain. Germline assignment: CDR1 SGHRS and CDR2 YFSETQ. CDR3 size: 12 residues. Trimming removed 7 bases at V and 0 bases at J, with 7 bases between. The CDR3 here is CASQSMNTEAFF. CDR3 DNA sequence: TGCGCCAGCCAGTCGATGAACACTGAAGCTTTCTTT.

The chain employs TRBV3-1 (or the pseudogene TRBV3-2) and TRBJ2-3, with D tentatively TRBD2 (6 bases). This CDR3 has 15 residues. V lost 0 bases to trimming and J lost 3 bases, with 10 bases between them. Germline lookup yields CDR1 LGHDT and CDR2 YNNKEL (reference sequence). This CDR3 reads CASSQEAGPTDTQYF. The CDR3 DNA reads as TGTGCCAGCAGCCAAGAGGCGGGGCCAACAGATACGCAGTATTTT.

The chain has TRBV5-1 and TRBJ2-7, with TRBD1 matching 8 bases. Unmatched junction bases numbered 15, after V lost 4 bases and J lost 3 bases. The CDR3 length is 17 residues. Germline lookup yields CDR1 SGHRS and CDR2 YFSETQ. The CDR3 coding sequence is TGCGCCAGCAGCGGCGCAACCCAAGGACAGGGTTACTACGAGCAGTACTTC. Translating it yields CASSGATQGQGYYEQYF.

CDR3 DNA sequence: TGTGCCAGCAGTTCGGAGGCCGGACAGGGCCACCGGTGGGGAGCTTTCTTT. It encodes CASSSEAGQGHRWGAFF. J is TRBJ1-1 and V is TRBV28; TRBD1 agrees at 8 bases. Germline CDR1 and CDR2: MDHEN and SYDVKM. This CDR3 spans 17 amino acids. J lost 10 bases, V lost 4 bases, and 20 bases had no gene match.

The rearrangement uses TRBV5-1 and TRBJ2-7; 7 bases match TRBD2. This CDR3 region has 13 residues. Per the germline V gene, CDR1 is SGHRS and CDR2 is YFSETQ. J was trimmed by 6 bases and V by 0 bases; bases with no gene match: 3. As DNA, the CDR3 is TGCGCCAGCAGCTTGGGGGGAGGGGTCGAGCAGTACTTC. Protein product: CASSLGGGVEQYF.

J is TRBJ2-2 and V is TRBV13, with 8 bases matching TRBD1. This CDR3 is 19 amino acids long. Trimming removed 6 bases from V and 3 bases from J; junction bases left unmatched: 18. The V gene's germline CDR1 is PRHDT and CDR2 FYEKMQ (reference sequence). In DNA form, the CDR3 reads TGTGCCAGCAGTTCTATAGGCCTTCGACAGGGGCAGTACACCGGGGAGCTGTTTTTT. Amino acid sequence: CASSSIGLRQGQYTGELFF.

The chain links TRBV27 to TRBJ2-1; the match to TRBD1 covers 8 bases. Trimming took 4 bases from V and 1 from J; bases not matched to a gene: 3. CDR1 and CDR2 from the germline V gene are MNHEY and SMNVEV (reference sequence). The CDR3 covers 15 residues. CDR3 bases: TGTGCCAGCAGTTGGCGGACAGGGTCCTACAATGAGCAGTTCTTC. Protein: CASSWRTGSYNEQFF.

This clone was counted only a few times. The chain couples TRBV2 to TRBJ2-3, with 14 bases identical to TRBD2. Unmatched junction bases numbered 5, after V lost 6 bases and J lost 3 bases. CDR1 and CDR2 from the germline V gene are SNHLY and FYNNEI. This CDR3 contains 16 residues. CDR3 loop: CASSRGLAGVTDTQYF. For the CDR3, the DNA is TGTGCCAGCAGCCGGGGACTAGCGGGAGTAACAGATACGCAGTATTTT.

V gene TRBV19 combines with J gene TRBJ2-1; D is ambiguous. This CDR3 has 11 residues. V dropped 6 bases and J dropped 4 bases, with 4 bases sitting between them. The germline CDR1 and CDR2 sequences are LNHDA and SQIVND (reference sequence). The CDR3 here is CASREYNEQFF. In DNA form, the CDR3 reads TGTGCCAGTAGAGAGTACAATGAGCAGTTCTTC.

This clone was observed a few times. The chain combines TRBV7-8 with TRBJ2-1; 9 bases agree with TRBD2. This CDR3 region has 13 residues. Unmatched junction bases numbered 3, after V lost 5 bases and J lost 7 bases. Germline assignment: CDR1 SGHVS and CDR2 FQNEAQ. CDR3 amino acids: CASSRTSVNEQFF. The CDR3 coding sequence is TGTGCCAGCAGCCGGACTAGCGTAAATGAGCAGTTCTTC.

This clone was recorded a few times. The chain joins TRBV5-1 to TRBJ1-4, with 9 positions matching TRBD1. With V trimmed by 4 bases and J by 7 bases, 5 bases remained unmatched. This CDR3 spans 14 amino acids. Per germline, CDR1 SGHRS and CDR2 YFSETQ. The CDR3: CASSGQGYAEKLFF. For the CDR3, the DNA is TGCGCCAGCAGCGGACAGGGGTATGCTGAAAAACTGTTTTTT.